What follows are 3 T cell receptor beta chains derived from one specimen sequenced in a study of OX40 agonist ivuxolimab in advanced cancers. Data came from immunoSEQ multiplex PCR; TCRdb stores just in-frame clones and leaves some out. Altogether under 50,000 clones are present, 70% to 85% being singletons, with the ten largest covering approximately 8.1%. The specimen was CD4+ or CD8+ T cells sorted from blood, collected in a trial of the OX40 agonist ivuxolimab. These receptors were obtained from an adult with an advanced solid tumor such as melanoma, head and neck, liver or kidney cancer.

The V gene is TRBV5-1, the J gene TRBJ1-3; D unresolved. The V gene's germline CDR1 is SGHRS and CDR2 YFSETQ. The CDR3 consists of 14 residues. Trimming removed 0 bases at V and 3 bases at J, with 7 bases between. The DNA for the CDR3 is TGCGCCAGCAGCTTGGCCCAGGATGGAAACACCATATATTTT. Amino acid sequence: CASSLAQDGNTIYF.

The sample holds a few counts of this clone. The rearrangement links TRBV27 to TRBJ1-4; 10 bases align to TRBD1. Germline assignment: CDR1 MNHEY and CDR2 SMNVEV (reference sequence). Trimming removed 1 base from V and 14 bases from J; junction bases left unmatched: 7. CDR3 length equals 14 residues. The CDR3 protein is CASSLLGDRGVLFF. The CDR3 region has the DNA TGTGCCAGCAGTTTATTGGGGGACAGGGGTGTGCTGTTTTTT.

The rearrangement uses TRBV5-1 and TRBJ1-2, with a possible D match to TRBD1 (5 bases). The CDR3 has 13 residues. Germline V gives CDR1 SGHRS, CDR2 YFSETQ. Trimming left V 3 bases short and J 2 bases short, with 8 bases between. Written as DNA, the CDR3 is TGCGCCAGCAGCTCGACAGAAAACTATGGCTACACCTTC. Translated, it gives CASSSTENYGYTF.